What follows are 29 T cell receptor beta chains derived from one specimen sequenced in a study of T cell responses to AZD1222 COVID-19 vaccine (dated by TCRdb to 2020 to 2023). This specimen's time point label, interpreted: baseline before first vaccination. Libraries were made using the immunoSEQ multiplex PCR assay. TCRdb carries this immuneACCESS record with in-frame sequences only. Its versions omit some clonotypes, under half of them owing to an unresolved V gene in the studies checked, with the rest unexplained. This sample has roughly 30,000 clones in its table, and roughly 90% of those were observed once. Over 1% of the sample is taken by the ten largest. The sequencing here drew on peripheral blood, taken on day 0 of AZD1222 vaccination. These receptors were obtained from an adult in good health.

This chain links TRBV19 with TRBJ1-5; 9 bases are shared with TRBD1. Germline V gene lookup returns CDR1 LNHDA and CDR2 SQIVND (reference sequence). J was trimmed by 5 bases and V by 5 bases; bases with no gene match: 10. The CDR3 sequence is 16 residues long. CDR3 in DNA: TGTGCCAGTAGTGCTACGGACAGGGGTGCGCATCAGCCCCAGCATTTT. The encoded protein is CASSATDRGAHQPQHF.

This sequence joins TRBV9 and TRBJ2-2, with D possibly TRBD2 on 6 matching bases. From germline, CDR1 is SGDLS and CDR2 YYNGEE. Between the trimmed V and J ends, which lost 2 bases and 0 bases, there was a span of 8 bases. The CDR3 extends over 15 amino acids. The CDR3 region is CASSVSGPNTGELFF. The CDR3 DNA is TGTGCCAGCAGCGTTAGCGGCCCGAACACCGGGGAGCTGTTTTTT.

The chain links TRBV18 to TRBJ2-1; possibly TRBD1 or TRBD2 for D (5 bases each). The CDR3 covers 16 residues. V shed 4 bases and J shed 3 bases, with 16 bases lying between them. Germline CDR1 and CDR2: KGHSH and LQKENI. As DNA, the CDR3 is TGTGCCAGCTCACGTGAGGGGTGGGGCAGCTACAATGAGCAGTTCTTC. Translating it yields CASSREGWGSYNEQFF.

The table lists this clone with a few counts. The chain has TRBV19 and TRBJ2-3; D uncertain. Between the trimmed V and J ends, which lost 6 bases and 0 bases, there was a span of 13 bases. The germline CDR1 and CDR2 sequences are LNHDA and SQIVND (reference sequence). The CDR3 length is 15 residues. This CDR3 reads CASRLRRLSTDTQYF. The CDR3 DNA sequence: TGTGCCAGTAGGCTCAGGAGACTTAGCACAGATACGCAGTATTTT.

The chain employs TRBV29-1 and TRBJ1-6, with 9 bases matching TRBD1. This CDR3 has 15 residues. The germline V gene encodes CDR1 SQVTM and CDR2 ANQGSEA. With 6 bases clipped from V and 7 bases from J, the junction kept 10 bases outside the gene matches. The CDR3 sequence is CSVQQGAAENSPLHF. As DNA, the CDR3 is TGCAGCGTCCAACAGGGGGCAGCAGAAAATTCACCCCTCCACTTT.

This chain links TRBV11-2 with TRBJ1-1; D is ambiguous. Germline V gene sequence: CDR1 SGHAT, CDR2 FQNNGV. The length of the CDR3 is 13 residues. Trimming left V 3 bases short and J 1 base short, with 6 bases between. The CDR3 reads CASSFARNTEAFF. In nucleotides, the CDR3 is TGTGCCAGCAGCTTTGCCAGGAACACTGAAGCTTTCTTT.

The chain carries TRBV28 and TRBJ2-6, with D tentatively TRBD2 (5 bases). This CDR3 region has 14 residues. Germline assignment: CDR1 MDHEN and CDR2 SYDVKM. V was trimmed by 2 bases and J by 8 bases, leaving 10 bases between them. Written as DNA, the CDR3 is TGTGCCAGCAGTTTACAGTTCGGGACCAACGTCCTGACTTTC. Protein: CASSLQFGTNVLTF.

V is TRBV30 and J is TRBJ2-3; weak D call: TRBD2 (6 bases). The V end lost 0 bases, the J end lost 7 bases, and 11 bases lay between the germline ends. CDR1 is GTSNPN and CDR2 is SVGIG in the germline V gene (reference sequence). This CDR3 contains 13 residues. DNA of the CDR3: TGTGCCTGGAGTGTAGGGCGGGAAAATACGCAGTATTTT. Its translation is CAWSVGRENTQYF.

The chain carries TRBV7-3 and TRBJ2-3; TRBD2 matches 7 bases. V shed 2 bases, J shed 5 bases, and the junction held 7 bases outside the gene matches. CDR3 length: 15 residues. From germline, CDR1 is SGHTA and CDR2 FQGTGA. CDR3 protein: CASSLQRDGGDTQYF. CDR3 nucleotide sequence: TGTGCCAGCAGCTTACAGCGGGATGGAGGAGATACGCAGTATTTT.

The chain carries TRBV19 and TRBJ2-2; D possibly corresponds to TRBD1 (6 bases). The germline V gene has CDR1 LNHDA and CDR2 SQIVND (reference sequence). The CDR3 runs 15 residues. Trimming took off 3 bases at V and 4 bases at J, with 12 bases between the two ends. CDR3 bases: TGTGCCAGTAGTATTAGGGGGATGGGCACCGGGGAGCTGTTTTTT. Amino acid sequence: CASSIRGMGTGELFF.

This chain uses TRBV25-1 with TRBJ2-5; 8 positions agree with TRBD2. V dropped 4 bases and J dropped 9; count of bases not matched to a gene: 7. The germline V gene has CDR1 MGHDK and CDR2 SYGVNS. CDR3 length: 13 amino acids. CDR3 amino acids: CASSASGRVSQYF. In DNA, the CDR3 is TGTGCCAGCAGTGCAAGCGGGAGAGTTTCCCAGTACTTC.

The gene calls are TRBV5-6 and TRBJ2-3, with D possibly TRBD2 on 6 matching bases. The V gene's germline CDR1 is SGHDT and CDR2 YYEEEE. There are 14 residues in the CDR3. Deletions cut 3 bases from V and 3 bases from J, with 11 bases between. The CDR3 here is CASSSGSGTDTQYF. The CDR3 DNA reads TGTGCCAGCAGCTCTGGTAGCGGTACAGATACGCAGTATTTT.

The gene calls are TRBV7-8 and TRBJ2-1; 7 bases line up with TRBD2. Trimming cost V 4 bases and J 5 bases; bases outside gene matches: 11. The CDR3 is 16 amino acids. Germline V CDR1 and CDR2: SGHVS, FQNEAQ. CDR3 loop: CASSYRWAGLHNEQFF. CDR3 sequence (DNA): TGTGCCAGCAGCTACCGGTGGGCGGGACTACACAATGAGCAGTTCTTC.

The chain recombines TRBV11-2 with TRBJ1-2; no clear D. This CDR3 is built from 14 residues. The V end was cut by 3 bases, the J end by 2 bases, with 10 bases between. Germline V gives CDR1 SGHAT, CDR2 FQNNGV. CDR3 amino acids: CASSLERANYGYTF. CDR3 sequence (DNA): TGTGCCAGCAGCTTGGAGAGGGCCAACTATGGCTACACCTTC.

V usage is TRBV5-1 and J usage is TRBJ2-7; no reliable D call. This CDR3 contains 12 residues. V was shortened by 0 bases and J by 3 bases, with 4 bases between the two germline ends. CDR1 is SGHRS and CDR2 is YFSETQ in the germline V gene. CDR3 coding DNA: TGCGCCAGCAGCTTGGACCGCTACGAGCAGTACTTC. Its protein product is CASSLDRYEQYF.

The J gene is TRBJ1-1, the V gene TRBV11-3; no definite D call. The CDR3 runs to 13 residues. Germline CDR1 SGHNT, CDR2 YENEEA. Between the trimmed V and J ends, which lost 3 bases and 0 bases, there was a span of 5 bases. In DNA form, the CDR3 reads TGTGCCAGCAGCTTTGAGATGAACACTGAAGCTTTCTTT. It specifies CASSFEMNTEAFF. The full variable domain, in which reference TRBV11-3 and TRBJ1-1 provide the parts outside the CDR3, is EAGVVQSPRYKIIEKKQPVAFWCNPISGHNTLYWYLQNLGQGPELLIRYENEEAVDDSQLPKDRFSAERLKGVDSTLKIQPAELGDSAVYLCASSFEMNTEAFFGQGTRLTVV.

For this clone: Other nucleotide sequences in the sample specify the same CDR3. This sequence joins TRBV5-1 and TRBJ1-1; D is unresolved. V lost 0 bases and J 0 bases, leaving 12 bases between the germline ends. Germline-derived CDR1 and CDR2 are SGHRS and YFSETQ. CDR3 length: 16 amino acids. CDR3 nucleotide sequence: TGCGCCAGCAGCTTGGTCCCATACTCCCTGAACACTGAAGCTTTCTTT. It is translated as CASSLVPYSLNTEAFF.

The chain has TRBV7-9 and TRBJ2-1; 12 bases fit TRBD2. The junction had 6 bases not matched to a gene; V was cut back by 5 bases and J by 7 bases. The CDR3 is 15 amino acids. Germline CDR1 reads SEHNR; CDR2 reads FQNEAQ (reference sequence). CDR3 bases: TGTGCCAGCAGCCAAGGACTAGCGGGAATGAATGAGCAGTTCTTC. Translation gives CASSQGLAGMNEQFF.

V gene TRBV5-6 combines with J gene TRBJ2-1; 10 nucleotides match TRBD2. Germline loops: CDR1 SGHDT, CDR2 YYEEEE. CDR3 length: 16 amino acids. The V gene end was trimmed by 4 bases and the J gene end by 4 bases; junction bases not matched to a gene: 8. The CDR3 region has the DNA TGTGCCAGCAGCCCAAGTCCTAGCGGGAGTTACAATGAGCAGTTCTTC. It is translated as CASSPSPSGSYNEQFF.

The chain uses TRBV7-9 and TRBJ2-7; 8 bases are a match to TRBD1. V was clipped by 4 bases and J by 3 bases; unmatched bases: 8. From germline, CDR1 is SEHNR and CDR2 FQNEAQ (reference sequence). The CDR3 runs to 15 residues. CDR3 in amino acids: CASSSPTGVIYEQYF. DNA of the CDR3: TGTGCCAGCAGCTCCCCGACAGGGGTTATCTACGAGCAGTACTTC.

The chain employs TRBV19 and TRBJ1-4; 9 nucleotides align to TRBD1. Germline values: CDR1 LNHDA, CDR2 SQIVND (reference sequence). V trimming: 5 bases; J trimming: 7 bases; junction bases outside the gene matches: 8. The CDR3 totals 15 residues. In DNA, the CDR3 is TGTGCCAGTAGTCCGACAGGGGGAGTGGGTGAAAAACTGTTTTTT. It specifies CASSPTGGVGEKLFF.

V and J are TRBV30 and TRBJ2-1; a weak D match, TRBD2 (6 bases). Germline V CDR1 and CDR2: GTSNPN, SVGIG (reference sequence). This CDR3 comprises 14 residues. V lost 4 bases and J 4 bases, leaving 14 bases between the germline ends. The CDR3 coding sequence is TGTGCCTGGACGGGAGAAGGGCAGTACAATGAGCAGTTCTTC. Translating gives CAWTGEGQYNEQFF.

This sequence joins TRBV19 and TRBJ1-4; perhaps TRBD1 as D (5 bases). CDR1 and CDR2 from the germline V gene are LNHDA and SQIVND (reference sequence). Trimming took 3 bases from V and 7 from J, leaving 15 bases between them. CDR3 length equals 15 residues. This chain's CDR3 is CASSMEFRGFEKLFF. The DNA for the CDR3 is TGTGCCAGTAGTATGGAATTCCGGGGGTTTGAAAAACTGTTTTTT.

The chain is built from TRBV28 and TRBJ1-2; D remains ambiguous. The CDR3 consists of 14 residues. The germline V and J ends were trimmed by 8 bases and 3 bases, with 16 bases remaining between them. CDR1 is MDHEN, CDR2 SYDVKM, per germline. The DNA for the CDR3 is TGTGCCAGCTTCAGCGGCGCCTACTACTATGGCTACACCTTC. Translation: CASFSGAYYYGYTF.

This chain links TRBV5-1 with TRBJ2-3; D unresolved. The V and J ends lost 1 base and 0 bases respectively, with 9 bases between them. Germline CDR1 is SGHRS and CDR2 is YFSETQ. There are 15 residues in the CDR3. For the CDR3, the DNA is TGCGCCAGCAGCTTGTTGGGCAGCAGCACAGATACGCAGTATTTT. Amino acids: CASSLLGSSTDTQYF.

The chain carries TRBV7-9 and TRBJ2-1, with D perhaps TRBD1 (5 bases). Germline values: CDR1 SEHNR, CDR2 FQNEAQ (reference sequence). This CDR3 region has 16 residues. Trimming cost V 5 bases and J 3 bases, with 17 bases left between them. Here the CDR3 reads CASSTWVRANYNEQFF. CDR3 sequence (DNA): TGTGCCAGCAGCACCTGGGTCAGGGCAAACTACAATGAGCAGTTCTTC.

This chain joins TRBV25-1 and TRBJ1-1, with D possibly TRBD1 on 6 matching bases. The CDR3 extends over 15 amino acids. Between the trimmed V and J ends, which lost 6 bases and 1 base, there was a span of 15 bases. The germline CDR1 and CDR2 sequences are MGHDK and SYGVNS. CDR3: CASRARGARNTEAFF. The CDR3, as DNA: TGTGCCAGCAGGGCTCGGGGGGCGAGGAACACTGAAGCTTTCTTT. Full variable domain (missing parts from reference TRBV25-1 and TRBJ1-1): EADIYQTPRYLVIGTGKKITLECSQTMGHDKMYWYQQDPGMELHLIHYSYGVNSTEKGDLSSESTVSRIRTEHFPLTLESARPSHTSQYLCASRARGARNTEAFFGQGTRLTVV.

The chain recombines TRBV6-1 with TRBJ2-6; D is perhaps TRBD2 (5 bases). This CDR3 region has 19 residues. Germline CDR1 is MNHNS and CDR2 is SASEGT. V lost 4 bases to trimming and J lost 0 bases, with 19 bases between them. The chain's CDR3 is CASSASDGISSSGANVLTF. The CDR3 bases are TGTGCCAGCAGTGCCTCGGACGGGATTTCGAGCTCTGGGGCCAACGTCCTGACTTTC.

The chain combines TRBV6-4 with TRBJ1-3; D unclear. V shed 4 bases and J shed 3 bases, with 10 bases lying between them. This CDR3 is built from 14 residues. From germline, CDR1 is MRHNA and CDR2 SNTAGT. The CDR3 DNA reads as TGTGCCAGCAGTGTCGGGGTAGGTGGAAACACCATATATTTT. Its protein product is CASSVGVGGNTIYF.